The 11 T cell receptor beta chains below were found in one sample sequenced in a study of blood T cell repertoires in COVID-19. The protocol was immunoSEQ multiplex PCR, while the TCRdb copy is restricted to in-frame clones and leaves out a portion. The sample records 350,000 or so clones, roughly 89% being singletons. Source material: peripheral blood. Receptor source: a woman aged 60-75 years with COVID-19, enrolled during active disease.

This clone was picked up one time. The J gene is TRBJ2-3, the V gene TRBV2, with a weak D call TRBD1 (6 bases). CDR3 length: 13 amino acids. Germline V gene lookup returns CDR1 SNHLY and CDR2 FYNNEI. Trimming stripped 7 bases from V and 6 bases from J, with 14 bases between. CDR3 sequence: CASNWDTMDTQYF. CDR3 nucleotide sequence: TGTGCCAGCAACTGGGACACCATGGATACGCAGTATTTT.

This clone has more than one count but fewer than ten. The chain joins TRBV6-5 to TRBJ2-7, with D hard to call. This CDR3 is 12 amino acids long. V was clipped by 5 bases and J by 3 bases, with 8 bases between them. From germline, CDR1 is MNHEY and CDR2 SVGAGI. CDR3 sequence reads: CASSPDFYEQYF. The CDR3 DNA follows: TGTGCCAGCAGTCCCGACTTCTACGAGCAGTACTTC.

The chain employs TRBV11-2 and TRBJ1-3, with 7 bases lining up with TRBD1. The germline V gene encodes CDR1 SGHAT and CDR2 FQNNGV. With V trimmed by 3 bases and J by 0 bases, 8 bases remained unmatched. This CDR3 comprises 17 residues. CDR3 in DNA: TGTGCCAGCAGCTTCCCCGGACAGGCAAACTCTGGAAACACCATATATTTT. It is translated as CASSFPGQANSGNTIYF.

The chain links TRBV19 to TRBJ1-1, with TRBD1 identical over 8 bases. Germline loops: CDR1 LNHDA, CDR2 SQIVND (reference sequence). This CDR3 comprises 15 residues. V lost 4 bases to trimming and J lost 1 base; unmatched junction nucleotides: 5. CDR3 protein: CASSTTGASNTEAFF. The CDR3 nucleotides read TGTGCCAGTAGTACGACAGGGGCCTCGAACACTGAAGCTTTCTTT.

The gene calls are TRBV7-9 and TRBJ1-2; a possible D gene is TRBD1 (6 bases). Per germline, CDR1 SEHNR and CDR2 FQNEAQ (reference sequence). V was shortened by 5 bases and J by 3 bases, with 10 bases between the two germline ends. This CDR3 has 13 amino acids. CDR3 region: CASSQDSYYGYTF. DNA for the CDR3: TGTGCCAGCAGCCAGGACAGTTACTATGGCTACACCTTC.

This chain links TRBV7-3 with TRBJ1-1; D not resolved. The CDR3 length is 15 residues. The germline V gene encodes CDR1 SGHTA and CDR2 FQGTGA. V lost 5 bases, J lost 2 bases, and 15 bases lay in between. The CDR3 DNA reads as TGTGCCAGCAGCCTCACGCCGGGAATCAACACTGAAGCTTTCTTT. It is translated as CASSLTPGINTEAFF. Supplemented by reference TRBV7-3 and TRBJ1-1, the full variable domain reads GAGVSQTPSNKVTEKGKYVELRCDPISGHTALYWYRQSLGQGPEFLIYFQGTGAADDSGLPNDRFFAVRPEGSVSTLKIQRTERGDSAVYLCASSLTPGINTEAFFGQGTRLTVV.

This clone appeared once. The chain is built from TRBV6-5 and TRBJ2-7; D unresolved. The CDR3 is made up of 14 amino acids. Trimming shortened V by 6 bases and J by 3 bases, and 15 bases separated the two germline ends. Germline CDR1 and CDR2: MNHEY and SVGAGI. This chain's CDR3 is CASSPRFGDYEQYF. CDR3 nucleotide sequence: TGTGCCAGCAGCCCGCGTTTCGGTGACTACGAGCAGTACTTC.

The chain recombines TRBV23-1 with TRBJ2-7; no firm D call. TRBV23-1 is marked as an open reading frame, function uncertain. The CDR3 is 12 amino acids. Trimming removed 10 bases from V and 4 bases from J, with 14 bases in between. The CDR3 bases are TGCGCCAAGAGCGTAGACCGATACGAGCAGTACTTC. Translation gives CAKSVDRYEQYF.

The V gene is TRBV7-3, the J gene TRBJ2-1; 11 bases fit TRBD2. The V gene end was trimmed by 6 bases and the J gene end by 6 bases; junction bases not matched to a gene: 7. This CDR3 comprises 15 residues. Germline assignment: CDR1 SGHTA and CDR2 FQGTGA. The CDR3 bases are TGTGCCAGCAGGTATAGCGGGGGGGCCGCCAATGAGCAGTTCTTC. Translation gives CASRYSGGAANEQFF.

The genes are TRBV4-2 and TRBJ2-7, with a possible D match to TRBD2 (6 bases). Germline-derived CDR1 and CDR2 are LGHNA and YNFKEQ. The CDR3 length is 16 residues. V was trimmed by 0 bases and J by 2 bases, leaving 14 bases between them. In nucleotides, the CDR3 is TGTGCCAGCAGCCAAGATAAGAACGGGGGACCCTACGAGCAGTACTTC. This gives the protein CASSQDKNGGPYEQYF.

This clone was detected only once. The chain carries TRBV11-2 and TRBJ2-1; 12 bases line up with TRBD1. Germline V gene data show CDR1 as SGHAT and CDR2 as FQNNGV. Trimming cost V 1 base and J 9 bases; bases outside gene matches: 7. The CDR3 covers 16 residues. The CDR3: CASSLGGQGARTEQFF. In DNA, the CDR3 is TGTGCCAGCAGCTTAGGGGGACAGGGGGCGCGGACTGAGCAGTTCTTC.